A selection of T cell receptor beta chains follows, all from one sample in a study of shared clonotypes between healthy human individuals. Using immunoSEQ multiplex PCR, the repertoire was profiled, and TCRdb retains in-frame clones only, with some absent. The sample has 1.5 million to 1.9 million clones; around 98% are singletons. The sample comprised naive CD4+ T cells sorted from blood. These receptors all stem from a man aged 25-45 years in good health. Both conserved end residues are trimmed from each CDR3. Some rows mark clone size as missing; the rest say once, few, many or name a class of expanded clone.

clone_size j_call v_call cdr3_aa
. TRBJ1-4 TRBV5-6 ASSPPGRNEKLF
. TRBJ1-2 TRBV29-1 SAYDGTGYGYT
. TRBJ2-1 TRBV6-4 ASSDSSGGGNEQF
. TRBJ2-2 TRBV5-1 ASSSNSNTGELF
. TRBJ1-4 TRBV5-4 ASSLDGTGLEKLF
. TRBJ2-3 TRBV18 ASSPLTSGSFSDTQY
. TRBJ2-7 TRBV7-9 ASSLVLGEQY
. TRBJ2-2 TRBV2 ASSPLANTGELF
. TRBJ2-4 TRBV11-1 ASSLGKNIQY
. TRBJ1-1 TRBV7-2 ASSVRSGGGTEAF
. TRBJ1-1 TRBV5-1 ASSSGGTGTPEAF
. TRBJ1-5 TRBV2 ASSATGSTNQPQH
. TRBJ2-7 TRBV6-1 ASSEEGAYEQY
. TRBJ1-2 TRBV2 ASRADVNYGYT
once TRBJ2-3 TRBV14 ASSRDRRGAQY
. TRBJ1-5 TRBV5-5 ASSNPFGAPQH
. TRBJ1-1 TRBV11-2 ASSLPRNTEAF
. TRBJ1-5 TRBV27 ASSLSIVESNQPQH
. TRBJ2-7 TRBV28 ASRTGVVYEQY
. TRBJ2-7 TRBV6-1 ASSEAEGYEQY
. TRBJ2-7 TRBV18 ASSNPQEKLYEQY
. TRBJ2-7 TRBV5-1 ASSFDRGQEQY
once TRBJ1-5 TRBV5-1 ASSLGPLTDYQPQH
. TRBJ2-7 TRBV18 ASSRPSSYEQY
. TRBJ2-1 TRBV11-2 ASSLVGREQF
. TRBJ2-3 TRBV7-2 ASSLETGTSGY
. TRBJ2-3 TRBV9 ASSGSGSTDTQY
. TRBJ1-3 TRBV14 ASSPSSGNTIY
. TRBJ1-2 TRBV7-9 ASSPQPLY
. TRBJ1-2 TRBV7-9 ASSFVDGNNNYGYT
once TRBJ2-7 TRBV27 ASRRGSGSYEQY
. TRBJ2-2 TRBV10-2 ASSEERTGELF
. TRBJ2-1 TRBV5-1 ASSSPGQGAHEQF
. TRBJ2-7 TRBV28 ASSLGSYEQY
. TRBJ2-7 TRBV6-5 ASSYTAGAGSYEQY
once TRBJ2-3 TRBV19 ASSIVATDTQY
. TRBJ2-1 TRBV9 ASSGVGRTNYYNEQF
once TRBJ2-5 TRBV5-1 ASSLGGTSGSETQY
. TRBJ1-1 TRBV5-5 ASSRTLREAEAF
once TRBJ1-2 TRBV7-2 ASSLGGGANYGYT
. TRBJ2-3 TRBV4-2 ASSQDAPKRGLAGTDTQY
. TRBJ2-5 TRBV18 ASFPGLGAQY
. TRBJ2-7 TRBV5-1 ASSIRAMVHEQY
. TRBJ2-2 TRBV5-1 ASSLLGQLAANTGELF
. TRBJ2-3 TRBV10-3 AISGSGLAGVWDTQY
. TRBJ2-1 TRBV7-8 ASSLNRDRGLQF
. TRBJ1-1 TRBV6-5 ASRLERTVNTEAF
. TRBJ1-2 TRBV29-1 SVVGPGGSSGGYT
. TRBJ2-3 TRBV6-6 ATRYRSDTDTQY
. TRBJ2-3 TRBV5-4 ASSSTGTWGQY